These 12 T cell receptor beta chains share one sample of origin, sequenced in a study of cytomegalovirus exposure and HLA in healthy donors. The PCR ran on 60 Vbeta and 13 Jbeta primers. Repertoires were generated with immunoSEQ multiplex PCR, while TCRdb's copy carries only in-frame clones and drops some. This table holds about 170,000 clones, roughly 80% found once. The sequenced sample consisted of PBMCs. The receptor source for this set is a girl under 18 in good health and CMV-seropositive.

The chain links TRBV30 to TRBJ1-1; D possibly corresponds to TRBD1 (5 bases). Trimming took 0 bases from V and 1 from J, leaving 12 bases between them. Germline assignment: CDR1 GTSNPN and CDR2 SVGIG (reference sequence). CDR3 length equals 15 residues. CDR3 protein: CAWSVWGEGNTEAFF. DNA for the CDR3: TGTGCCTGGAGTGTATGGGGGGAAGGGAACACTGAAGCTTTCTTT.

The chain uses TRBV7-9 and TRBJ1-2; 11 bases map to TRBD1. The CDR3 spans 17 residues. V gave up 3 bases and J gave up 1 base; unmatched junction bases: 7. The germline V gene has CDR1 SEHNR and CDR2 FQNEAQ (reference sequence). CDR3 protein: CASSFGQGARRNYGYTF. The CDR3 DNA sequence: TGTGCCAGCAGCTTTGGACAGGGGGCCAGGCGTAACTATGGCTACACCTTC.

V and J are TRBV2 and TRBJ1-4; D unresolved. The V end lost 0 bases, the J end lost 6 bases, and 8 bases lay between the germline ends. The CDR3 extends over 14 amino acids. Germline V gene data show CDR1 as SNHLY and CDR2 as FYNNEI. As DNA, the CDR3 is TGTGCCAGCAGTGAAGCCTCGGGGTATGAAAAACTGTTTTTT. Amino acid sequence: CASSEASGYEKLFF.

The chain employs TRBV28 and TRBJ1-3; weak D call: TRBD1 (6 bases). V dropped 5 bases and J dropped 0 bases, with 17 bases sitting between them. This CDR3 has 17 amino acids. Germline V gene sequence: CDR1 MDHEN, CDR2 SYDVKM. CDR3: CASSIDDRTSSGNTIYF. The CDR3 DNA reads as TGTGCCAGCAGTATAGATGACAGGACGAGCTCTGGAAACACCATATATTTT. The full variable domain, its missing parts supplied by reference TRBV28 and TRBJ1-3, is DVKVTQSSRYLVKRTGEKVFLECVQDMDHENMFWYRQDPGLGLRLIYFSYDVKMKEKGDIPEGYSVSREKKERFSLILESASTNQTSMYLCASSIDDRTSSGNTIYFGEGSWLTVV.

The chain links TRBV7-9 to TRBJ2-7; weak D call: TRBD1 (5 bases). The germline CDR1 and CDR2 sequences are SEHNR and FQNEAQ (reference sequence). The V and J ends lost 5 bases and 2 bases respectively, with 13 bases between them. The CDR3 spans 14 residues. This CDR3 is CASSQLDTPYEQYF. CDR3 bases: TGTGCCAGCAGCCAATTGGACACTCCCTACGAGCAGTACTTC.

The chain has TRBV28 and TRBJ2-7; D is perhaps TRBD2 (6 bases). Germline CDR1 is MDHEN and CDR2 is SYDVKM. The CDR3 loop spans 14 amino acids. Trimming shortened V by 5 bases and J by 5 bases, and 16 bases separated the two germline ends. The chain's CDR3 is CASSMGLGRNEQYF. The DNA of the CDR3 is TGTGCCAGCAGTATGGGACTGGGGCGGAACGAGCAGTACTTC.

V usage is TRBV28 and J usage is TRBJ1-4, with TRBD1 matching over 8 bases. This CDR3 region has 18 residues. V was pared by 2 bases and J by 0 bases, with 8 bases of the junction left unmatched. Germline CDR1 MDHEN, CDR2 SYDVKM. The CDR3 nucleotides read TGTGCCAGCAGTTTAGCCGGGACAGGAGTCTCAACTAATGAAAAACTGTTTTTT. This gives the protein CASSLAGTGVSTNEKLFF.

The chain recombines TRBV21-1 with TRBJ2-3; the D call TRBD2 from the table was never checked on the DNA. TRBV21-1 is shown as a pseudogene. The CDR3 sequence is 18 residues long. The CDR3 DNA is TGTGCCAGCAGCAAAGGGGATAGCGGACCCCTCTACACAGATACGCAGTATTTT. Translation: CASSKGDSGPLYTDTQYF.

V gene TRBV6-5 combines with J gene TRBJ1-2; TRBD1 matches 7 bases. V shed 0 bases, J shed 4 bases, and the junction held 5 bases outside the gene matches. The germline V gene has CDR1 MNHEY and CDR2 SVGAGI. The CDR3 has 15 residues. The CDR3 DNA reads TGTGCCAGCAGTTACTCGAGCAGGGGGATCTATGGCTACACCTTC. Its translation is CASSYSSRGIYGYTF.

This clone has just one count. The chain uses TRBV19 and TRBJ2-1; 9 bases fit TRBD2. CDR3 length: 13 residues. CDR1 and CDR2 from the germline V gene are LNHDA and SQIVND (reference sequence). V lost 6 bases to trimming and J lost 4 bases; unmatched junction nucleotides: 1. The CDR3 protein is CASRTSGYNEQFF. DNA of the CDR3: TGTGCCAGTAGAACTAGCGGGTACAATGAGCAGTTCTTC.

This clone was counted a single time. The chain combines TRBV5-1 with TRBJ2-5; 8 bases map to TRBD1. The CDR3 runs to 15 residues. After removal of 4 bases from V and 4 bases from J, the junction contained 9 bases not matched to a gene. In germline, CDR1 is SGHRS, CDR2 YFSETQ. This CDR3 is CASSRGQGRGETQYF. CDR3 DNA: TGCGCCAGCAGCCGCGGACAGGGAAGAGGAGAGACCCAGTACTTC.

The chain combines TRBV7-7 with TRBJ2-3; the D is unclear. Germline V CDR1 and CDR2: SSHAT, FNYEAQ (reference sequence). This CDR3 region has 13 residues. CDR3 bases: TGTGCTAGCTCTGAAGCTAGCACAGATACGCAGTATTTT. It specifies CASSEASTDTQYF.